This is a list of T cell receptor beta chains from one sample in a study of blood T cell repertoires in COVID-19. Clones were sequenced by immunoSEQ multiplex PCR, and TCRdb holds only the in-frame ones, with some missing. The sample carries some 75,000 clones, 80% to 95% recorded once. Sequencing was performed on peripheral blood. The receptors come from a human donor in a cohort sampled during active COVID-19. Both conserved end residues are part of each CDR3. Each record gives: clone size, J gene, V gene, D gene, CDR3 protein, CDR3 DNA. D genes are given only for firm matches. A clone size is listed for some rows: how often the clone was seen (once, few, many), or a class if it is expanded.

clone size: .
J gene: TRBJ1-1
V gene: TRBV12-3/TRBV12-4
D gene: .
CDR3 protein: CASSASDGAEAFF
CDR3 DNA: TGTGCCAGCAGTGCATCTGACGGGGCTGAAGCTTTCTTT

clone size: .
J gene: TRBJ1-5
V gene: TRBV27
D gene: TRBD1
CDR3 protein: CASSLYNTGTVPNQPQHF
CDR3 DNA: TGTGCCAGCAGCTTATACAATACCGGGACAGTGCCTAATCAGCCCCAGCATTTT

clone size: once
J gene: TRBJ2-2
V gene: TRBV6-5
D gene: .
CDR3 protein: CASSAALLDTGELFF
CDR3 DNA: TGTGCCAGCAGCGCTGCCCTCTTAGACACCGGGGAGCTGTTTTTT

clone size: .
J gene: TRBJ1-2
V gene: TRBV27
D gene: TRBD1
CDR3 protein: CASRRTGGYGYTF
CDR3 DNA: TGTGCCAGCAGGAGGACAGGGGGATATGGCTACACCTTC

clone size: few
J gene: TRBJ2-3
V gene: TRBV6-5
D gene: .
CDR3 protein: CASSYVGADTDTQYF
CDR3 DNA: TGTGCCAGCAGTTACGTGGGGGCCGACACAGATACGCAGTATTTT

clone size: .
J gene: TRBJ2-5
V gene: TRBV2
D gene: .
CDR3 protein: CASSASGVETQYF
CDR3 DNA: TGTGCCAGCAGTGCCTCAGGGGTGGAGACCCAGTACTTC

clone size: .
J gene: TRBJ1-1
V gene: TRBV7-2
D gene: .
CDR3 protein: CASSFPLGGAMNTEAFF
CDR3 DNA: TGTGCCAGCAGCTTTCCTCTGGGGGGGGCAATGAACACTGAAGCTTTCTTT

clone size: .
J gene: TRBJ2-3
V gene: TRBV6-5
D gene: .
CDR3 protein: CASSYGVGVTDTQYF
CDR3 DNA: TGTGCCAGCAGTTACGGGGTAGGGGTCACAGATACGCAGTATTTT

clone size: once
J gene: TRBJ2-3
V gene: TRBV5-4
D gene: .
CDR3 protein: CASSLTRGAGSDTQYF
CDR3 DNA: TGTGCCAGCAGCTTGACCCGCGGAGCGGGCTCAGATACGCAGTATTTT

clone size: once
J gene: TRBJ1-1
V gene: TRBV7-9
D gene: .
CDR3 protein: CASSYSLWGDTEAFF
CDR3 DNA: TGTGCCAGCAGCTATAGCTTGTGGGGGGACACTGAAGCTTTCTTT

clone size: once
J gene: TRBJ2-7
V gene: TRBV27
D gene: .
CDR3 protein: CASSLSRVDGYEQYF
CDR3 DNA: TGTGCCAGCAGTTTATCGCGGGTGGACGGCTACGAGCAGTACTTC

clone size: .
J gene: TRBJ1-2
V gene: TRBV30
D gene: TRBD1
CDR3 protein: CAWSLDRGLSGYTF
CDR3 DNA: TGTGCCTGGAGTTTGGACAGGGGTTTGTCGGGCTACACCTTC

clone size: once
J gene: TRBJ2-7
V gene: TRBV4-3
D gene: .
CDR3 protein: CASSQENGWEQYF
CDR3 DNA: TGCGCCAGCAGCCAAGAGAACGGGTGGGAGCAGTACTTC

clone size: .
J gene: TRBJ1-1
V gene: TRBV9
D gene: .
CDR3 protein: CASSVGRITKQATPNTEAFF
CDR3 DNA: TGTGCCAGCAGCGTAGGTAGGATTACAAAACAGGCGACCCCGAACACTGAAGCTTTCTTT

clone size: .
J gene: TRBJ1-2
V gene: TRBV2
D gene: .
CDR3 protein: CASSDRLYGYTF
CDR3 DNA: TGTGCCAGCAGTGACAGGCTCTATGGCTACACCTTC

clone size: .
J gene: TRBJ1-2
V gene: TRBV6-2/TRBV6-3
D gene: .
CDR3 protein: CASSTRDRNYGYTF
CDR3 DNA: TGTGCCAGCAGTACTCGCGACAGAAACTATGGCTACACCTTC

clone size: .
J gene: TRBJ2-7
V gene: TRBV30
D gene: TRBD1
CDR3 protein: CAWKGATHEQYF
CDR3 DNA: TGTGCCTGGAAGGGGGCCACGCACGAGCAGTACTTC

clone size: .
J gene: TRBJ2-7
V gene: TRBV5-1
D gene: .
CDR3 protein: CASRPLPRAEAEQYF
CDR3 DNA: TGCGCCAGCAGACCCCTCCCGAGGGCGGAGGCCGAGCAGTACTTC

clone size: .
J gene: TRBJ2-3
V gene: TRBV11-3
D gene: TRBD2
CDR3 protein: CASSLSGGGVADTQYF
CDR3 DNA: TGTGCCAGCAGCTTATCTGGCGGGGGGGTAGCAGATACGCAGTATTTT

clone size: .
J gene: TRBJ1-5
V gene: TRBV30
D gene: .
CDR3 protein: CAWSGGNDQPQHF
CDR3 DNA: TGTGCCTGGAGCGGGGGGAACGATCAGCCCCAGCATTTT

clone size: .
J gene: TRBJ2-1
V gene: TRBV4-1
D gene: TRBD2
CDR3 protein: CASSPEDSRTSGGLNEQFF
CDR3 DNA: TGCGCCAGCAGCCCAGAAGATTCTCGGACTAGCGGGGGGCTTAATGAGCAGTTCTTC

clone size: .
J gene: TRBJ1-1
V gene: TRBV19
D gene: TRBD1
CDR3 protein: CASRGQGARTEAFF
CDR3 DNA: TGTGCCAGTAGGGGACAGGGGGCGCGGACTGAAGCTTTCTTT

clone size: once
J gene: TRBJ2-5
V gene: TRBV9
D gene: .
CDR3 protein: CASSAGAGGYGQYF
CDR3 DNA: TGTGCCAGCAGCGCAGGGGCAGGGGGGTATGGCCAGTACTTC

clone size: .
J gene: TRBJ2-1
V gene: TRBV15
D gene: TRBD2
CDR3 protein: CATRRTAGGTVNEQFF
CDR3 DNA: TGTGCCACCAGGAGAACAGCGGGGGGGACCGTCAATGAGCAGTTCTTC

clone size: .
J gene: TRBJ1-6
V gene: TRBV19
D gene: TRBD1
CDR3 protein: CASSTGGSYNSPLHF
CDR3 DNA: TGTGCCAGTTCGACAGGGGGCTCCTATAATTCACCCCTCCACTTT